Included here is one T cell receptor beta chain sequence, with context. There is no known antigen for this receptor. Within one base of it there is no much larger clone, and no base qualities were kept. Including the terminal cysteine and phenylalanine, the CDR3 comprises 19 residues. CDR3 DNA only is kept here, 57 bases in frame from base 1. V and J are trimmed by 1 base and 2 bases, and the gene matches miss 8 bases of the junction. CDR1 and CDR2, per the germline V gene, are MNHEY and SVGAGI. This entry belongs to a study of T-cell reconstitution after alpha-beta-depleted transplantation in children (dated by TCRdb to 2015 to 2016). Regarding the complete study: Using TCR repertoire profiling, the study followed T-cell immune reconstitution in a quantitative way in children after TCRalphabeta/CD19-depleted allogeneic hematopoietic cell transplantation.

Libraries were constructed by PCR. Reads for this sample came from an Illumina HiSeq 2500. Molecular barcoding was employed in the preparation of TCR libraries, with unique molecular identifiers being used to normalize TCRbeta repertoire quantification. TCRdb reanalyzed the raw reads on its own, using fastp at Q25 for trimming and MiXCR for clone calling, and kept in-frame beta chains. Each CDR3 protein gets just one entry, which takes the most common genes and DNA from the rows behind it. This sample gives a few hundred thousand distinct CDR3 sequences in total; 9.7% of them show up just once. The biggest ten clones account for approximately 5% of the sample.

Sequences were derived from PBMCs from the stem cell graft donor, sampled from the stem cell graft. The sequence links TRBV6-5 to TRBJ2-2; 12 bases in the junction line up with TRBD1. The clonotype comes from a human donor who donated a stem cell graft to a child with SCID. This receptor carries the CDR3 CASSYWDRGRYFNTGELFF. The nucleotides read TGTGCCAGCAGTTACTGGGACAGGGGGCGTTATTTTAACACCGGGGAGCTGTTTTTT.